In this sample, the clone carrying this TCR beta chain turned up many times. The time point is: sample taken at primary tumor resection. Per the germline V gene, CDR1 is SNHLY and CDR2 is FYNNEI. This CDR3 is built from 14 residues. V lost 8 bases and J lost 1; bases outside the gene matches: 6. A unique molecular identifier was carried by every single TCR cDNA molecule. One entry per CDR3 protein, called by TCRdb with MiXCR from the 5' RACE reads. Found here are 30,000 to 40,000 distinct CDR3 sequences, 5% to 5.5% of them singletons; the top ten hold approximately 24%. This entry comes from a study of spatial heterogeneity in lung cancer.

The sample here was PBMCs, taken at surgery. This sequence was found in a female donor with early-stage non-small cell lung cancer. The chain is built from TRBV2 and TRBJ2-7; 9 nucleotides agree with TRBD2. CDR3 coding DNA: TGTGCCAGCTGGCGGGGGGGTTCGTCCTACGAGCAGTACTTC. This translates into CASWRGGSSYEQYF.